This T cell receptor beta chain was recovered during a study of a mutant IDH1 vaccine in newly diagnosed glioma. Study overall: The treated group averaged about 41 years old and was around 60% male, around 38% female. Most patients had radiochemotherapy with temozolomide before enrollment; others had one alone. Notes on the study in general: It seemed that pseudoprogression was not linked to changes in the top peripheral T cell clonotypes. Vaccine-induced immune responses occurred in 90% to 95% of patients.

Turning to this clone: The antigen remains unidentified.

Noted time point: baseline, week 1 (first vaccination visit). Treatment defined: pre-vaccination baseline after standard-of-care therapy. Germline V lookup: CDR1 SNHLY, CDR2 FYNNEI. This CDR3 has 17 residues. Trimming shortened V by 6 bases and J by 0 bases, and 15 bases separated the two germline ends. Using immunoSEQ multiplex PCR, the repertoire was profiled, and TCRdb retains in-frame clones only, with some absent. This table has about 38,000 clones, around four fifths appearing once. The chain is built from TRBV2 and TRBJ2-6, with D uncertain. This sample comprised PBMCs, obtained from a glioma patient treated with radiotherapy, temozolomide or both. The sequence came from a man aged 35 to 55 with glioma. Some clones in this sample may be carry-over from other donors' samples. The CDR3 region has the DNA TGTGCCAGCAGGGCACCGGGTCCAGTCTCTGGGGCCAACGTCCTGACTTTC. It encodes CASRAPGPVSGANVLTF.